This record concerns one TCR beta chain sequence. Its target antigen remains unknown. No quality values exist for individual bases; no much larger clone is one base distant. This entry is derived from a study of a mutant IDH1 vaccine in newly diagnosed glioma (TCRdb year 2021). Describing the broader study: Patients were given eight vaccinations, in weeks 1, 3, 5, 7, 11, 15, 19 and 23, which matched visits V03 through V10. Vaccination started 4-6 weeks after radiotherapy alone, or was given together with temozolomide cycles in the groups whose treatment included chemotherapy. The roughly 34 treated patients were approximately 62% male and about 40% female, with a mean age of around 40 years. Prior to enrollment, patients had been given standard therapy consisting of radiotherapy alone, temozolomide alone, or radiochemotherapy with temozolomide, with the combination given to most patients. Peripheral blood was collected at six visits: V03 (baseline), V05, V07, V10, V12 and V13. Longitudinal TCRB deep sequencing was performed for fewer than 30 treated patients wherever samples were available for exploratory analyses. What the authors observed across the whole study: Immune responses induced by the vaccine were seen in around 93% of patients across multiple MHC alleles. No apparent relationship was observed between pseudoprogression and alterations in the top peripheral T cell clonotypes detected by TCRB sequencing. Availability determined which PBMC samples were chosen for TCRB deep sequencing. According to the authors, sample limitations meant that analyses of patient blood samples could not be reproduced.

Taken from the germline V gene (reference sequence), the CDR1 and CDR2 loops are PRHDT and FYEKMQ. V and J are truncated by 2 bases and 5 bases respectively, leaving an intervening sequence of 15 bases. The CDR3 runs 15 amino acids, cysteine and phenylalanine included. The entry retains the CDR3 DNA only, 45 bases that are in frame from base 1. Receptor libraries were prepared by the immunoSEQ multiplex PCR assay. Rearranged TCR beta chain sequences were amplified with the hsTCRB Kit following the manufacturer's protocol. TCRB libraries were sequenced on an Illumina MiSeq. From the authors' description of their analysis: The kit vendor's proprietary platform handled demultiplexing, trimming and gene mapping. TCRdb re-hosts the immuneACCESS table, in-frame sequences only. Its copies lack some clones; in the studies checked, an unresolved V gene accounts for under half of them, and the cause for the rest is not known. D and trimming were read from the DNA, whereas the V and J calls and clone size are those reported in that table. For this sample the table gives about 55,000 clones, of which under 90% were detected only once. About 6.3% of the sample goes to the ten largest clones.

The label giving this sample's time point can be read as: week 23, last vaccination. Every vaccine dose consisted of 300 ug of a 20-mer mutant IDH1 peptide in Montanide, administered subcutaneously together with topical imiquimod. Newly diagnosed WHO grade 3 or 4 IDH1-mutant astrocytomas showing loss of nuclear ATRX were present in the donors. The samples were drawn from NOA16, a multicentre, single-arm, open-label phase I trial in Germany that tested a mutant IDH1 peptide vaccine in humans for the first time. Genomic DNA for TCRB sequencing was isolated from EDTA blood with the DNeasy Blood and Tissue Kit.

The receptor comes from a man in his forties with glioma. This material consisted of PBMCs, taken from a glioma patient whose treatment included an IDH1 peptide vaccine. The sequence is built from TRBV13 and TRBJ2-5; the D segment could be TRBD1, given 5 matching bases. The CDR3 reads as follows: CASSLLRQGEETQYF. The DNA reads as follows: TGTGCCAGCAGCTTATTGCGGCAGGGTGAGGAGACCCAGTACTTC.